This T cell receptor beta chain is from a study of T cell responses to AZD1222 COVID-19 vaccine. General observations from the study: In all cases, repertoires were sampled only after the peak T cell response.

In its sample, this clone was seen once. Its antigen is currently unknown. The V segment lost 2 bases and the J segment 6 bases; nucleotides outside the gene matches: 2. Germline loops: CDR1 SGHAT, CDR2 FQNNGV. The CDR3 is 14 residues long. Sequencing was performed with immunoSEQ multiplex PCR; in TCRdb, only in-frame clones are kept and a portion is missing. Here the sample spans 200,000 to 250,000 clones, approximately 94% being singletons. This chain uses TRBV11-2 with TRBJ2-2; TRBD2 matches at 8 bases. The specimen comprised peripheral blood, sampled 28 days after the second dose of the MenACWY control vaccine. The origin of this receptor is an adult who received the MenACWY meningococcal vaccine as a control. The CDR3 DNA reads as TGTGCCAGCAGCTTATTAGCGGGACCCGGGGAGCTGTTTTTT. It is translated as CASSLLAGPGELFF.